One and the same sample provided the 15 T cell receptor beta chains below, sequenced in a study of blood T cell repertoires in COVID-19. Sequenced by immunoSEQ multiplex PCR; TCRdb stores in-frame clones only, minus some. The repertoire holds some 200,000 clones, with 75% to 95% as singletons. Material: peripheral blood. Source of these receptors: a man between 50 and 59 years old with acute or convalescent COVID-19.

This clone was found once. This chain connects TRBV7-3 to TRBJ1-1; D not certain. Trimming removed 1 base at V and 1 base at J, with 4 bases between. This CDR3 has 13 residues. CDR1 SGHTA and CDR2 FQGTGA come from the germline V gene. CDR3 amino acids: CASSLSQNTEAFF. DNA of the CDR3: TGTGCCAGCAGCTTAAGTCAGAACACTGAAGCTTTCTTT.

The chain joins TRBV30 to TRBJ1-4; 7 nucleotides line up with TRBD1. The V gene's germline CDR1 is GTSNPN and CDR2 SVGIG (reference sequence). This CDR3 comprises 14 residues. J gave up 4 bases and V 5 bases, and 7 bases lay outside the gene matches. CDR3: CAWALQGYNEKLFF. The CDR3, as DNA: TGTGCCTGGGCGTTACAGGGGTATAATGAAAAACTGTTTTTT.

The rearrangement uses TRBV12-3 or TRBV12-4 and TRBJ2-1; D remains unclear. V lost 6 bases, J lost 4 bases, and 4 bases lay in between. The CDR3 runs to 11 residues. CDR3 nucleotides: TGTGCCAGCAGGCAGTACAATGAGCAGTTCTTC. Translated: CASRQYNEQFF.

V and J are TRBV9 and TRBJ2-7; no firm D call. This CDR3 has 15 amino acids. The V and J ends lost 0 bases and 3 bases respectively, with 13 bases between them. The germline V gene has CDR1 SGDLS and CDR2 YYNGEE. The CDR3 region has the DNA TGTGCCAGCAGCGTAGACCAGGTTCGAATCTACGAGCAGTACTTC. Translation gives CASSVDQVRIYEQYF.

The genes are TRBV11-2 and TRBJ2-1; the match to TRBD1 covers 9 bases. Losses at the gene ends were 5 bases for V and 0 bases for J; bases not matched to a gene: 8. Germline V CDR1 and CDR2: SGHAT, FQNNGV. The CDR3 contains 17 residues. The CDR3 DNA follows: TGTGCCAGCAGCCTAACGGACAGGGGCGTCTCCTACAATGAGCAGTTCTTC. Protein: CASSLTDRGVSYNEQFF. Together with reference TRBV11-2 and TRBJ2-1, the CDR3 gives the full variable domain: EAGVAQSPRYKIIEKRQSVAFWCNPISGHATLYWYQQILGQGPKLLIQFQNNGVVDDSQLPKDRFSAERLKGVDSTLKIQPAKLEDSAVYLCASSLTDRGVSYNEQFFGPGTRLTVL.

As for this clone: Its ends do not fully match the called genes, so a read error is possible. The chain joins TRBV19 to TRBJ2-7; TRBD2 agrees at 11 bases. The length of the CDR3 is 15 residues. Germline V gene lookup returns CDR1 LNHDA and CDR2 SQIVND (reference sequence). The CDR3 DNA follows: TGTGCCAGTAGTCTACTAGCGGGAGCCTCCGACGAGCAGTACTTC. Its translation: CASSLLAGASDEQYF.

The sample holds a few counts of this clone. The rearrangement links TRBV6-1 to TRBJ1-6; 7 nucleotides agree with TRBD1. CDR1 MNHNS and CDR2 SASEGT come from the germline V gene. The CDR3 covers 15 residues. The V segment lost 3 bases and the J segment 10 bases; nucleotides outside the gene matches: 9. CDR3 nucleotides: TGTGCCAGCAGTGAGCGAGACAGGGAGTTGTCACCCCTCCACTTT. Translated: CASSERDRELSPLHF.

The chain links TRBV9 to TRBJ1-4; D not certain. Per germline, CDR1 SGDLS and CDR2 YYNGEE. The V end lost 0 bases, the J end lost 7 bases, and 10 bases lay between the germline ends. This CDR3 region has 14 residues. CDR3 coding DNA: TGTGCCAGCAGCGTAGGCGGGGAGCGTGAAAAACTGTTTTTT. Its protein is CASSVGGEREKLFF.

This sequence joins TRBV4-3 and TRBJ1-5; TRBD1 might be the D (5 bases). V lost 0 bases and J 1 base, leaving 10 bases between the germline ends. The CDR3 is 16 residues long. Germline CDR1 LGHNA, CDR2 YSLEER. DNA for the CDR3: TGCGCCAGCAGCCAAGATAGGGGAGGGAGCAATCAGCCCCAGCATTTT. Translation: CASSQDRGGSNQPQHF.

The chain carries TRBV5-1 and TRBJ2-1; 8 bases align to TRBD1. CDR3 size: 15 residues. The germline V gene encodes CDR1 SGHRS and CDR2 YFSETQ. Trimming at V came to 4 bases and at J to 4 bases, leaving 7 bases not matched to a gene. DNA for the CDR3: TGCGCCAGCAGCGCTGCAGGGGGCAGGTACAATGAGCAGTTCTTC. It is translated as CASSAAGGRYNEQFF.

J is TRBJ1-6 and V is TRBV30; 7 nucleotides match TRBD1. This CDR3 comprises 18 residues. Germline CDR1 GTSNPN, CDR2 SVGIG (reference sequence). Trimming took 3 bases from V and 0 from J; bases not matched to a gene: 11. The CDR3 coding sequence is TGTGCCTGGAGCGTACGGACAGGCCGAAGCTCCTATAATTCACCCCTCCACTTT. Its protein product is CAWSVRTGRSSYNSPLHF.

This chain links TRBV5-1 with TRBJ2-2; no firm D call. The CDR3 loop spans 13 amino acids. V shed 0 bases and J shed 4 bases, with 4 bases lying between them. Germline CDR1 is SGHRS and CDR2 is YFSETQ. The CDR3 nucleotides read TGCGCCAGCAGCTTGGCCGGCACCGGGGAGCTGTTTTTT. It is translated as CASSLAGTGELFF.

This chain joins TRBV6-2 or TRBV6-3 and TRBJ2-7, with a tentative D call TRBD1 (6 bases). Germline-derived CDR1 and CDR2 are MNHEY and SVGEGT. The CDR3 is 12 residues long. Trimming left V 6 bases short and J 3 bases short, with 9 bases between. CDR3 residues: CASSEQGYEQYV. Here the CDR3 DNA reads TGTGCCAGCAGCGAACAGGGCTACGAGCAGTACGTC.

The chain uses TRBV27 and TRBJ1-2; maybe TRBD1 (5 bases). This CDR3 has 16 amino acids. Trimming left V 2 bases short and J 4 bases short, with 17 bases between. CDR1 is MNHEY and CDR2 is SMNVEV in the germline V gene (reference sequence). DNA of the CDR3: TGTGCCAGCAGTTTAACCGGGGGGTTCTCTCCCTATGGCTACACCTTC. It translates to CASSLTGGFSPYGYTF.

This clone was detected only once. The chain has TRBV7-2 and TRBJ2-1, with unresolved D. V lost 1 base to trimming and J lost 7 bases, with 14 bases between them. Germline CDR1 SGHTA, CDR2 FQGNSA. This CDR3 contains 15 residues. CDR3 DNA sequence: TGTGCCAGCAGCTTAGGGTCTCTAGGAATGAATGAGCAGTTCTTC. This gives the protein CASSLGSLGMNEQFF.